This T cell receptor (beta chain) appears in the sequencing data of a study of blood T cell repertoires in COVID-19. Turning to the study itself: Material from acute and convalescent COVID-19 was sourced from the United States, Italy and Spain. PBMCs, B-cell-depleted T cells, or T cells provided the cDNA or gDNA that made up the material.

Seattle patient enrollment occurred during active infection, with longitudinal follow-up thereafter. Profiled with immunoSEQ multiplex PCR; TCRdb holds only in-frame clones, not every one. In the table there are 300,000 to 350,000 clones, approximately 90% of which are singletons. The sample holds a few counts of this clone. This CDR3 comprises 14 residues. Between the trimmed V and J ends, which lost 0 bases and 6 bases, there was a span of 11 bases. Germline CDR1 SNHLY, CDR2 FYNNEI. The rearrangement joins TRBV2 to TRBJ1-2; a possible D gene is TRBD1 (5 bases). This sequence was found in a young man with COVID-19, enrolled during active disease. Sequencing used peripheral blood. The CDR3 nucleotides are TGTGCCAGCAGTGAAGCGCTGGGGGGACATGGCTACACCTTC. It yields the protein CASSEALGGHGYTF.